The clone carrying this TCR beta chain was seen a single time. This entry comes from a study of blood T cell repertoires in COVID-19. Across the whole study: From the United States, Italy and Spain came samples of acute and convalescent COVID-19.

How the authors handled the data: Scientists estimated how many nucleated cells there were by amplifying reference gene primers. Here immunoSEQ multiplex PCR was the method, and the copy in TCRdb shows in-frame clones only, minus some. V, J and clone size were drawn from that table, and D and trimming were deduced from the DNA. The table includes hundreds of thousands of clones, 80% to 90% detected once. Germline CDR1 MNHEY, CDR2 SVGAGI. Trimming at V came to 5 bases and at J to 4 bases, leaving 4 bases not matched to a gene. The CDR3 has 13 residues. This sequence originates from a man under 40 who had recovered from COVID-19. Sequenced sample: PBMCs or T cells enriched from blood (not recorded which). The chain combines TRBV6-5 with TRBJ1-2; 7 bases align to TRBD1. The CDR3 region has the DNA TGTGCCAGCAGTAGCTGGGACAGCTATGGCTACACCTTC. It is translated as CASSSWDSYGYTF.